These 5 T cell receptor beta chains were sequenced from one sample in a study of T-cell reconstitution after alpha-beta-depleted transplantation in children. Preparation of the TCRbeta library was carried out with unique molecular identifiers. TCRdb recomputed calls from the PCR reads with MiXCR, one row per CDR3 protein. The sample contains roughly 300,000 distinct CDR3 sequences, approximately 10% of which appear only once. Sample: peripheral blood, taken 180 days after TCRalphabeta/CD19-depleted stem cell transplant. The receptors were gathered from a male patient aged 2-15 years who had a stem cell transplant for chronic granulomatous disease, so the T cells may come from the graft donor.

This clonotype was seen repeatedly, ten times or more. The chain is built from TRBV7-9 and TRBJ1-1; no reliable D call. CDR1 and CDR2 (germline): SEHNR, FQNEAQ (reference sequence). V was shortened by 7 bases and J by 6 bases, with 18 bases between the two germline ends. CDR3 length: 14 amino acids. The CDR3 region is CASTWYGLSSEAFF. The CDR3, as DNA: TGTGCCAGCACCTGGTACGGATTGTCATCTGAAGCTTTCTTT.

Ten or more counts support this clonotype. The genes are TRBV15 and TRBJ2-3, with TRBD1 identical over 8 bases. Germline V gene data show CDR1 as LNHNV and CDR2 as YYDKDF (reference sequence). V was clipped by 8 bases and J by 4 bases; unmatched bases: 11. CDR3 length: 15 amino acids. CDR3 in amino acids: CATHQGAGKADTQYF. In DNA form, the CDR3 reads TGTGCCACCCACCAGGGGGCAGGGAAAGCAGATACGCAGTATTTT.

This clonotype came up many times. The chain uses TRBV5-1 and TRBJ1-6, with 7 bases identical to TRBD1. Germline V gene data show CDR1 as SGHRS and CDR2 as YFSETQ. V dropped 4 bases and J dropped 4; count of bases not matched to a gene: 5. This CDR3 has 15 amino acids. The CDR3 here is CASSPGQNYNSPLHF. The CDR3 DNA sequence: TGCGCCAGCAGCCCGGGACAGAATTATAATTCACCCCTCCACTTT.

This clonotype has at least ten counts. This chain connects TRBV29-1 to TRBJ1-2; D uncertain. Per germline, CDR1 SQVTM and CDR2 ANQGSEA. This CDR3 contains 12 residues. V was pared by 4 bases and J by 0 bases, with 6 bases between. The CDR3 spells CSVVQSNYGYTF. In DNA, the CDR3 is TGCAGCGTTGTACAGTCTAACTATGGCTACACCTTC. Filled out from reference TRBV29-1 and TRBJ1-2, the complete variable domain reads SAVISQKPSRDICQRGTSLTIQCQVDSQVTMMFWYRQQPGQSLTLIATANQGSEATYESGFVIDKFPISRPNLTFSTLTVSNMSPEDSSIYLCSVVQSNYGYTFGSGTRLTVV.

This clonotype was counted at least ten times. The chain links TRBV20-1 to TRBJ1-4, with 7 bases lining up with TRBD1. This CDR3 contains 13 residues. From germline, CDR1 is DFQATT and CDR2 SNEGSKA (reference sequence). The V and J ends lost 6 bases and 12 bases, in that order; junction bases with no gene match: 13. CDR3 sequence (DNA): TGCAGTGCCGCTCAGGGGGGTGGGGGCGAACTGTTTTTT. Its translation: CSAAQGGGGELFF.